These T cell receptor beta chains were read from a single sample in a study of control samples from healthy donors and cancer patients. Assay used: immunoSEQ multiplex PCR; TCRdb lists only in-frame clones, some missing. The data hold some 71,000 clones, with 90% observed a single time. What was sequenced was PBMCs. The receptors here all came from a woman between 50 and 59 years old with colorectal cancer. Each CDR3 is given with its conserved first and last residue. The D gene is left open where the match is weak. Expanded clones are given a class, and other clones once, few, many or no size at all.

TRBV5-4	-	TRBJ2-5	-	TGTGCCAGCAGCTTGGCGTCAGGGGTGGGGACCCAGTACTTC	CASSLASGVGTQYF
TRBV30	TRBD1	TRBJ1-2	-	TGTGCCTGCCCGAGGACAGGGTATCTCTATGGCTACACCTTC	CACPRTGYLYGYTF
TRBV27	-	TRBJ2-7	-	TGTGCCAGCAGTTTATCCTGGTCCTCCCAGGGCTACGAGCAGTACTTC	CASSLSWSSQGYEQYF
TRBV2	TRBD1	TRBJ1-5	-	TGTGCCAGCAGCCAGGACAGGCTCGTCTATCAGCCCCAGCATTTT	CASSQDRLVYQPQHF
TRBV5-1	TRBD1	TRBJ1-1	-	TGCGCCAGCAGCTGGACAGGGAGGAACACTGAAGCTTTCTTT	CASSWTGRNTEAFF
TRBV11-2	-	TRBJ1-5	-	TGTGCCAGCAGCTTAAGTACCGGGGAGCATAGCAATCAGCCCCAGCATTTT	CASSLSTGEHSNQPQHF
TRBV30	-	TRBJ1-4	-	TGTGCCTGGAGAGCAGATAATGAAAAACTGTTTTTT	CAWRADNEKLFF
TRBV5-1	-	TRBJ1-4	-	TGCGCCAGCAGCCCAGGCCAGGTCGGTGAAAAACTGTTTTTT	CASSPGQVGEKLFF
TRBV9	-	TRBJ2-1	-	TGTGCCAGCAGCGTAGGAGGATTCAATGAGCAGTTCTTC	CASSVGGFNEQFF
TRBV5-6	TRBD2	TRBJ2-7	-	TGTGCCAGCAGCCTCATCGGACTAGCGGGAGCTGGCGAGCAGTACTTC	CASSLIGLAGAGEQYF
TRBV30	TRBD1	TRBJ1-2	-	TGTGCCTGGAGGGTAAACAGGGGTATCTATGGCTACACCTTC	CAWRVNRGIYGYTF
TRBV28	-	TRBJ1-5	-	TGTGCCAGCACCTCTCTTGGGACGGTAATGGGTCAGCCCCAGCATTTT	CASTSLGTVMGQPQHF
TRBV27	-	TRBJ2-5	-	TGTGCCAGCGGGATGGGGGAGACCCAGTACTTC	CASGMGETQYF
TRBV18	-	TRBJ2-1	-	TGTGCCAGCTCACCGGGTCTAAACAATGAGCAGTTCTTC	CASSPGLNNEQFF
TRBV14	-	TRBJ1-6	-	TGTGCCAGCAGCCGCATTAATTCACCCCTCCACTTT	CASSRINSPLHF
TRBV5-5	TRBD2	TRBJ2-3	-	TGTGCCAGCAGCTTGTCGGGGGGGCGCCGCGAGACAGATACGCAGTATTTT	CASSLSGGRRETDTQYF
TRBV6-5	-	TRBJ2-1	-	TGTGCCAGCAGTTACTCGATGAGGGATAAAGAGCAGTTCTTC	CASSYSMRDKEQFF
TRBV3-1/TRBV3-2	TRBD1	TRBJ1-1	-	TGTGCCAGCAGCCGAGGACAGGGAGGGAGCACTGAAGCTTTCTTT	CASSRGQGGSTEAFF
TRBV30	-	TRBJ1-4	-	TGTGCCTGTCAGAGATTAACTAATGAAAAACTGTTTTTT	CACQRLTNEKLFF
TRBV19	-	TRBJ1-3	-	TGTGCCATAGGGGGAAACACCATATATTTT	CAIGGNTIYF
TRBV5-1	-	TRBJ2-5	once	TGCGCCAGCAGCTCCCGGGTCCAAGAGACCCAGTACTTC	CASSSRVQETQYF
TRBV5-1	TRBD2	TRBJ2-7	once	TGCGCCAGCAGCTTGGGCAGCGGGAGGGCCGGCTACGAGCAGTACTTC	CASSLGSGRAGYEQYF
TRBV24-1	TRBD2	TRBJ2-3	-	TGTGCCACCAGTGATCCTGGTAGCGGGGCTAGCACAGATACGCAGTATTTT	CATSDPGSGASTDTQYF
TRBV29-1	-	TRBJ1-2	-	TGCAGCGTTGGGGACCTTAACTATGGCTACACCTTC	CSVGDLNYGYTF
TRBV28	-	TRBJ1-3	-	TGTGCCAGCAGTCCCTGGCCCAACTCTGGAAACACCATATATTTT	CASSPWPNSGNTIYF
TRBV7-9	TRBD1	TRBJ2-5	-	TGTGCCAGCAGCCCCCAGGGACAGCGCCAAGAGACCCAGTACTTC	CASSPQGQRQETQYF
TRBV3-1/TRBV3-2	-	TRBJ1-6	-	TGTGCCAGCAGCCAAGCCCAAACGTCACCCCTCCACTTT	CASSQAQTSPLHF
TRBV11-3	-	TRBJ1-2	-	TGTGCCAGCAGGTGGGGTACACCATACGGCTACACCTTC	CASRWGTPYGYTF
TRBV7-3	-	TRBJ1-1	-	TGTGCCAGCAGCTCCTCAGGGATTCTGAACACTGAAGCTTTCTTT	CASSSSGILNTEAFF
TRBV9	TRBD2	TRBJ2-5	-	TGTGCCAGCAGCGTAGCGGCTAGCGGCAAACAAGAGACCCAGTACTTC	CASSVAASGKQETQYF
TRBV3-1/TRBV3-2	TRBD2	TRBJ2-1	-	TGTGCCAGCGGTGTAGGCGGGGGGGCCGGTGAGCAGTTCTTC	CASGVGGGAGEQFF
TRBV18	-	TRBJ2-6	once	TGTGCCAGCGCCGCTAGCCCCTGGGCCAACGTCCTGACTTTC	CASAASPWANVLTF
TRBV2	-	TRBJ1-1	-	TGTGCCAGCAGTGAGAGGGGCCTTTGGGCTTTCTTT	CASSERGLWAFF